One sample yielded the 24 T cell receptor beta chains listed below, sequenced in a study of response to subunit inactivated influenza vaccine. TCRdb re-called the RT-PCR reads through MiXCR, storing one row per CDR3 protein. The sample includes about 310,000 distinct CDR3 sequences, about a fifth of them seen just once. Sequencing was performed on PBMCs from blood, taken approximately 22 months after vaccination. The receptors come from a man aged 50 to 75 who received an inactivated influenza vaccine.

The chain recombines TRBV4-2 with TRBJ2-6; D perhaps matches TRBD2 (5 bases). Germline loops: CDR1 LGHNA, CDR2 YNFKEQ. The CDR3 is made up of 16 amino acids. V was trimmed by 2 bases and J by 0 bases, leaving 8 bases between them. The DNA of the CDR3 is TGTGCCAGCAGCCAATCCGGGAACTCTGGGGCCAACGTCCTGACTTTC. Translated, it gives CASSQSGNSGANVLTF.

This clonotype showed up many times. The chain is built from TRBV4-3 and TRBJ1-4, with a tentative D call TRBD1 (6 bases). V dropped 5 bases and J dropped 4 bases, with 14 bases sitting between them. CDR1 LGHNA and CDR2 YSLEER come from the germline V gene. CDR3 length: 15 residues. The CDR3 here is CASSEQGVYNEKLFF. CDR3 nucleotide sequence: TGCGCCAGCAGCGAACAGGGCGTCTATAATGAAAAACTGTTTTTT.

This clonotype has just a few counts. The CDR3 here is CSVGQGVRYEQYF. The DNA for the CDR3 is TGCAGCGTTGGACAGGGGGTTCGCTACGAGCAGTACTTC. The chain carries TRBV29-1 and TRBJ2-7; the match to TRBD1 covers 9 bases. The ends lost 4 bases at V and 3 bases at J; junction bases unmatched: 4. Per germline, CDR1 SQVTM and CDR2 ANQGSEA. This CDR3 is 13 amino acids long.

This clonotype was seen repeatedly, ten times or more. This chain joins TRBV12-3 or TRBV12-4 and TRBJ1-2; 7 nucleotides align to TRBD1. Germline trimming cut 6 bases from V and 8 bases from J; bases unmatched to any gene: 18. The CDR3 is made up of 16 amino acids. Here the CDR3 DNA reads TGTGCCAGCAGACCTACCCTCGGGACAGCTGAATTAGGCTACACCTTC. Amino acid sequence: CASRPTLGTAELGYTF.

This clonotype was detected a few times. V and J are TRBV10-2 and TRBJ2-7; 9 nucleotides line up with TRBD2. Unmatched junction bases numbered 8, after V lost 3 bases and J lost 5 bases. The CDR3 extends over 15 amino acids. Germline lookup yields CDR1 WSHSY and CDR2 SAAADI. CDR3 bases: TGCGCCAGCAGTGATGCCAGCGGGGGGTGGGACGAGCAGTACTTC. It specifies CASSDASGGWDEQYF.

V gene TRBV18 combines with J gene TRBJ2-5; D is ambiguous. The germline V gene has CDR1 KGHSH and CDR2 LQKENI. The CDR3 totals 14 residues. Between the trimmed V and J ends, which lost 1 base and 4 bases, there was a span of 10 bases. The CDR3 DNA follows: TGTGCCAGCTCACCACTTTCGGTGCCAGAGACCCAGTACTTC. As protein: CASSPLSVPETQYF.

The chain carries TRBV12-3 or TRBV12-4 and TRBJ1-2, with a tentative D call TRBD1 (5 bases). This CDR3 comprises 14 residues. V gave up 7 bases and J gave up 8 bases, with 20 bases separating them. The CDR3 nucleotides are TGTGCCAGCACCCCCGGCAGGGCCATCGGGGGCTACACCTTC. Its protein product is CASTPGRAIGGYTF.

This clonotype showed up just a few times. CDR3 in DNA: TGTGCCACCAGTGATGGGACATCTAACACTGAAGCTTTCTTT. Protein: CATSDGTSNTEAFF. The chain uses TRBV24-1 and TRBJ1-1, with D possibly TRBD1 on 6 matching bases. Germline V CDR1 and CDR2: KGHDR, SFDVKD. This CDR3 spans 14 amino acids. The V end was cut by 3 bases, the J end by 2 bases, with 9 bases between.

The gene calls are TRBV4-3 and TRBJ2-3; 8 nucleotides line up with TRBD2. CDR3 size: 12 residues. Germline loops: CDR1 LGHNA, CDR2 YSLEER. The V and J ends lost 5 bases and 11 bases, in that order; junction bases with no gene match: 6. For the CDR3, the DNA is TGCGCCAGCAGCAGTATAGCGGGACTGCAGTATTTT. It specifies CASSSIAGLQYF.

This clonotype was detected a few times. The chain has TRBV23-1 and TRBJ1-4, with D perhaps TRBD1 (5 bases). TRBV23-1 is labeled an ORF, and its function is uncertain. Trimming left V 4 bases short and J 8 bases short, with 11 bases between. The CDR3 has 13 residues. CDR3 bases: TGCGCCAGCAGTCTTCAGGGAGAAGAAAAACTGTTTTTT. Protein product: CASSLQGEEKLFF.

In its sample, this clonotype was seen a few times. The chain links TRBV14 to TRBJ1-6, with TRBD1 as a possible D gene (5 bases). The CDR3 sequence is 14 residues long. The germline V gene has CDR1 SGHDN and CDR2 FVKESK. The germline V and J ends were trimmed by 3 bases and 9 bases, with 12 bases remaining between them. The CDR3: CASSHWTMGSPLHF. Here the CDR3 DNA reads TGTGCCAGCAGCCACTGGACAATGGGTTCACCCCTCCACTTT.

Only a few counts were recorded for this clonotype. The rearrangement joins TRBV20-1 to TRBJ2-1, with 8 bases lining up with TRBD2. The trim removed 3 bases at V and 0 bases at J, leaving 1 base unmatched. The CDR3 has 14 residues. The germline V gene has CDR1 DFQATT and CDR2 SNEGSKA (reference sequence). Here the CDR3 reads CSASGGDSYNEQFF. CDR3 nucleotide sequence: TGCAGTGCTAGCGGGGGGGACTCCTACAATGAGCAGTTCTTC.

V and J are TRBV4-3 and TRBJ1-6; no definite D call. Germline values: CDR1 LGHNA, CDR2 YSLEER. The CDR3 runs to 15 residues. V lost 0 bases and J 7 bases, leaving 10 bases between the germline ends. Here the CDR3 reads CASSQESTENSPLHF. CDR3 DNA: TGCGCCAGCAGCCAAGAGTCCACAGAAAATTCACCCCTCCACTTT.

The rearrangement joins TRBV6-2 or TRBV6-3 to TRBJ2-4; 8 bases map to TRBD1. The CDR3 runs to 14 residues. J lost 5 bases, V lost 6 bases, and 6 bases had no gene match. Germline CDR1 and CDR2: MNHEY and SVGEGT. CDR3 coding DNA: TGTGCCAGCAGGGGCCCGGGACAGGAAAACATTCAGTACTTC. It encodes CASRGPGQENIQYF.

Only a few counts were recorded for this clonotype. Relative to the germline gene, one junction end is altered; a read error may explain this. V gene TRBV4-2 combines with J gene TRBJ1-1, with D possibly TRBD1 on 5 matching bases. Germline V CDR1 and CDR2: LGHNA, YNFKEQ. CDR3 size: 15 residues. DNA for the CDR3: TGTGCCAGCAGCCGGGGGGGGACCATGAACGCTGAAGCTTTCTTT. It translates to CASSRGGTMNAEAFF.

The V call is TRBV25-1, the J call TRBJ2-5, with D tentatively TRBD1 or TRBD2 (6 bases each). CDR3 length equals 16 residues. The germline V gene encodes CDR1 MGHDK and CDR2 SYGVNS. Trimming pared 7 bases from V and 0 bases from J, leaving 18 bases between. CDR3 protein: CASTSVVGGYQETQYF. CDR3 sequence (DNA): TGTGCCAGCACTTCCGTTGTGGGGGGCTACCAAGAGACCCAGTACTTC.

The rearrangement links TRBV3-1 to TRBJ2-1; D ambiguous. This CDR3 comprises 11 residues. The germline V gene has CDR1 LGHDT and CDR2 YNNKEL (reference sequence). Trimming left V 6 bases short and J 8 bases short, with 8 bases between. The DNA of the CDR3 is TGTGCCAGCAGTGCAAGCTATGAGCAGTTCTTC. It translates to CASSASYEQFF.

This clonotype was picked up a small number of times. The genes are TRBV5-5 and TRBJ2-1, with a possible D match to TRBD2 (5 bases). The length of the CDR3 is 16 residues. Trimming shortened V by 4 bases and J by 4 bases, and 18 bases separated the two germline ends. CDR1 SGHKS and CDR2 YYEKEE come from the germline V gene (reference sequence). CDR3 sequence reads: CASSRTEGGTYNEQFF. CDR3 in DNA: TGTGCCAGCAGCCGAACAGAAGGAGGAACTTACAATGAGCAGTTCTTC.

This clonotype was seen a handful of times. The chain employs TRBV20-1 and TRBJ2-4, with D possibly TRBD2 on 6 matching bases. V was shortened by 6 bases and J by 0 bases, with 18 bases between the two germline ends. This CDR3 region has 16 residues. Germline CDR1 is DFQATT and CDR2 is SNEGSKA (reference sequence). DNA for the CDR3: TGCAGTGCAAAACAGACCGGACTAAGAGCCAAAAACATTCAGTACTTC. Translation gives CSAKQTGLRAKNIQYF.

V is TRBV7-9 and J is TRBJ2-3, with TRBD1 matching over 8 bases. V shed 5 bases, J shed 1 base, and the junction held 20 bases outside the gene matches. This CDR3 has 20 amino acids. Germline-derived CDR1 and CDR2 are SEHNR and FQNEAQ (reference sequence). The chain's CDR3 is CASSHIAGQAFSEGTDTQYF. CDR3 sequence (DNA): TGTGCCAGCAGCCATATTGCGGGACAGGCTTTTTCCGAGGGCACAGATACGCAGTATTTT. Using reference TRBV7-9 and TRBJ2-3 for the parts outside the CDR3, the full variable domain is DTGVSQNPRHKITKRGQNVTFRCDPISEHNRLYWYRQTLGQGPEFLTYFQNEAQLEKSRLLSDRFSAERPKGSFSTLEIQRTEQGDSAMYLCASSHIAGQAFSEGTDTQYFGPGTRLTVL.

V is TRBV20-1 and J is TRBJ2-1; 9 bases map to TRBD2. V dropped 3 bases and J dropped 0; count of bases not matched to a gene: 9. The CDR3 has 17 amino acids. CDR1 is DFQATT, CDR2 SNEGSKA, per germline (reference sequence). For the CDR3, the DNA is TGCAGTGCTAGTGTGGCGGGAGGGCTCAGCTCCTACAATGAGCAGTTCTTC. It specifies CSASVAGGLSSYNEQFF.

The rearrangement uses TRBV7-8 and TRBJ2-3, with D unresolved. The CDR3 is 16 residues long. Trimming left V 6 bases short and J 1 base short, with 17 bases between. The V gene's germline CDR1 is SGHVS and CDR2 FQNEAQ. This chain's CDR3 is CASSPAAGRRTDTQYF. The CDR3 nucleotides are TGTGCCAGCAGTCCCGCCGCCGGCAGACGCACAGATACGCAGTATTTT.

The chain links TRBV2 to TRBJ1-4; D uncertain. V was pared by 2 bases and J by 5 bases, with 12 bases between. Germline V lookup: CDR1 SNHLY, CDR2 FYNNEI. The CDR3 covers 15 residues. The DNA for the CDR3 is TGTGCCAGCAGTGAACTAAGGTTATCGAATGAAAAACTGTTTTTT. Amino acid sequence: CASSELRLSNEKLFF.

This clonotype occurred a few times. This rearrangement joins TRBV2 to TRBJ2-3, with TRBD2 matching 9 bases. Germline loops: CDR1 SNHLY, CDR2 FYNNEI. This CDR3 is 18 amino acids long. V was clipped by 2 bases and J by 0 bases; unmatched bases: 9. Here the CDR3 reads CASSELPGLAASTDTQYF. CDR3 nucleotide sequence: TGTGCCAGCAGTGAACTACCGGGACTAGCAGCTAGCACAGATACGCAGTATTTT.